This T cell receptor beta chain is drawn from a study of T and B cells in COVID-19 patients. Overall study findings and caveats: In COVID-19 patients, T cell receptor beta variable and joining gene use was reportedly strongly skewed.

TRB rearrangements were amplified by multiplex PCR with BIOMED2 TRB-A/B primers. A single record per CDR3 protein comes from TCRdb applying MiXCR to the multiplex PCR reads. The sample includes around 10,000 distinct CDR3 sequences, approximately 27% of them seen just once. TRB was amplified from approximately 250-480 ng of blood genomic DNA. Concerning this clonotype: The antigen remains undetermined.

The V gene lost 0 bases and the J gene lost 0 bases, with 12 bases spanning the gap. Germline V gene sequence: CDR1 DFQATT, CDR2 SNEGSKA (reference sequence). CDR3 length: 16 amino acids. This sequence originates from a human donor who had recovered from COVID-19. The source material was blood. The rearrangement joins TRBV20-1 to TRBJ1-3; D is undetermined. The CDR3 sequence: CSARDPRSPSGNTIYF. The CDR3 DNA reads as TGCAGTGCTAGAGACCCTAGGAGTCCCTCTGGAAACACCATATATTTT.